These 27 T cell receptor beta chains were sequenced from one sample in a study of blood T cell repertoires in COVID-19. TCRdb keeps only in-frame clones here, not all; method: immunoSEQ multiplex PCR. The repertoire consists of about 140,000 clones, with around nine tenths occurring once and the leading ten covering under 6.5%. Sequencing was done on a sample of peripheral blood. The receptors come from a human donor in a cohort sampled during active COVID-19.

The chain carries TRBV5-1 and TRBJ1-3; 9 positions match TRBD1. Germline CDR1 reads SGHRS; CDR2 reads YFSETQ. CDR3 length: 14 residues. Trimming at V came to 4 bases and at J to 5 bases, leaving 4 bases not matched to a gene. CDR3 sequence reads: CASSTGQGRNTIYF. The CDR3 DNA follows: TGCGCCAGCAGCACCGGACAGGGGAGAAACACCATATATTTT.

DNA of the CDR3: TGTGCCAGCAGTTTCCCAGCCCGGGACATCAATGAGCAGTTCTTC. Protein product: CASSFPARDINEQFF. The J gene is TRBJ2-1, the V gene TRBV28; D possibly corresponds to TRBD1 (6 bases). The germline gives CDR1 MDHEN, CDR2 SYDVKM. V dropped 3 bases and J dropped 6 bases, with 15 bases sitting between them. This CDR3 comprises 15 residues.

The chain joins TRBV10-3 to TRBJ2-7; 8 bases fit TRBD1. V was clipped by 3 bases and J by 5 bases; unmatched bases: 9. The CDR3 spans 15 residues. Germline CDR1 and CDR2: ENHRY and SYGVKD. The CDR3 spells CAISEPGQVIDEQYF. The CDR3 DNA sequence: TGTGCCATCAGTGAACCGGGACAGGTCATTGACGAGCAGTACTTC.

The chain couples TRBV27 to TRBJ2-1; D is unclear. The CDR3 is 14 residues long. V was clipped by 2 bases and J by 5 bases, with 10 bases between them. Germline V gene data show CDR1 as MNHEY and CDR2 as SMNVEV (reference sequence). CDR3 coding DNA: TGTGCCAGCAGTTTAACTATCTCTAACAATGAGCAGTTCTTC. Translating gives CASSLTISNNEQFF.

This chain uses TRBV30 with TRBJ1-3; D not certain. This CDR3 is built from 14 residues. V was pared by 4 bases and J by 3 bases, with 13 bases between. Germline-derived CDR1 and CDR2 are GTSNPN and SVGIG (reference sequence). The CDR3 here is CAWTLRRRGNTIYF. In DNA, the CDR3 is TGTGCCTGGACGTTGAGGAGGCGTGGAAACACCATATATTTT.

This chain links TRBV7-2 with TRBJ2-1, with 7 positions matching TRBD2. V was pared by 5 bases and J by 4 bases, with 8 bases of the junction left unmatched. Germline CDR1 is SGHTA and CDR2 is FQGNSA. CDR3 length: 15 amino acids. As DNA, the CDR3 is TGTGCCAGCAGCCCAGCTAGCGGACCTTACAATGAGCAGTTCTTC. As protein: CASSPASGPYNEQFF. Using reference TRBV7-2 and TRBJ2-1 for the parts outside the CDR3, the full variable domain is GAGVSQSPSNKVTEKGKDVELRCDPISGHTALYWYRQSLGQGLEFLIYFQGNSAPDKSGLPSDRFSAERTGGSVSTLTIQRTQQEDSAVYLCASSPASGPYNEQFFGPGTRLTVL.

As DNA, the CDR3 is TGTGCCAGCAGCCCTGGGGCGGGGGTCTACAATGAGCAGTTCTTC. Translation gives CASSPGAGVYNEQFF. This rearrangement joins TRBV9 to TRBJ2-1; 7 bases align to TRBD2. V was pared by 4 bases and J by 3 bases, with 7 bases of the junction left unmatched. The CDR3 runs 15 residues. Germline V gene lookup returns CDR1 SGDLS and CDR2 YYNGEE.

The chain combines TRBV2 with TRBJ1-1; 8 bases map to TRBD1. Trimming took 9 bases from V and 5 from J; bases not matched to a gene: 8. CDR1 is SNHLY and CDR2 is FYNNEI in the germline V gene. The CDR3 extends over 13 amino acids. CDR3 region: CARKAGGLTEAFF. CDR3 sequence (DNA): TGTGCCAGAAAGGCAGGGGGCTTAACTGAAGCTTTCTTT.

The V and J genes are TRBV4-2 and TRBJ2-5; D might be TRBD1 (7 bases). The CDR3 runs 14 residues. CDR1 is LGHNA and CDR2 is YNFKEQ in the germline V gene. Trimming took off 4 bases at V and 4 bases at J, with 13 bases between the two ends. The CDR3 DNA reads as TGTGCCAGCAGCCCCCAGGGGGGTCCAGAGACCCAGTACTTC. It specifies CASSPQGGPETQYF.

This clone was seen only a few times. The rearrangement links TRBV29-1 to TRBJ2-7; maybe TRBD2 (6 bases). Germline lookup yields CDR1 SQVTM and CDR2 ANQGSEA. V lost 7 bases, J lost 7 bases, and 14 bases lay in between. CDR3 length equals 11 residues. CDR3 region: CSGGAGGEQYF. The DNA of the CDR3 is TGCAGCGGCGGGGCCGGCGGGGAGCAGTACTTC.

CDR3 amino acids: CASSYGPPSGEQYF. CDR3 coding DNA: TGTGCCAGCAGTTACGGTCCCCCTTCGGGGGAGCAGTACTTC. This chain connects TRBV6-2 or TRBV6-3 to TRBJ2-7; weak D call: TRBD2 (5 bases). The germline V gene has CDR1 MNHEY and CDR2 SVGEGT. The CDR3 sequence is 14 residues long. The ends were cut back, 2 bases at V and 7 bases at J, with 15 bases in the middle.

In nucleotides, the CDR3 is TGTGCCAGCAGTCCTACCTGGGGTGACAGCCAGCCCCAGCATTTT. Its translation is CASSPTWGDSQPQHF. The genes are TRBV27 and TRBJ1-5, with D maybe TRBD1 (5 bases). The CDR3 runs to 15 residues. Germline V gene sequence: CDR1 MNHEY, CDR2 SMNVEV (reference sequence). Trimming left V 5 bases short and J 7 bases short, with 18 bases between.

CDR3 DNA: TGTGCCAGCAGTTTATCGGGGGGACGGTACTTC. Translation gives CASSLSGGRYF. This sequence joins TRBV12-3 or TRBV12-4 and TRBJ2-7; 7 bases line up with TRBD2. This CDR3 has 11 residues. The V and J ends lost 2 bases and 12 bases, in that order; junction bases with no gene match: 4.

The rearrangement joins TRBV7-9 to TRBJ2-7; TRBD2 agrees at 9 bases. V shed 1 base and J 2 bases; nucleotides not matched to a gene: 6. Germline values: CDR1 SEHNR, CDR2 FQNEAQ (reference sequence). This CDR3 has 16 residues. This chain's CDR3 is CASSLDLGLATYEQYF. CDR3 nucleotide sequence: TGTGCCAGCAGCTTAGATCTAGGACTAGCGACCTACGAGCAGTACTTC.

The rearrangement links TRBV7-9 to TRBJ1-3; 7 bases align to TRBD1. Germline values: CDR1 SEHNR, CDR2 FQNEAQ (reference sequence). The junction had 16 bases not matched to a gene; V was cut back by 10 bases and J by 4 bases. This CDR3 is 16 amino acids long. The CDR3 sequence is CATEGGQGVAGNTIYF. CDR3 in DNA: TGTGCCACGGAAGGTGGCCAGGGGGTAGCGGGAAACACCATATATTTT.

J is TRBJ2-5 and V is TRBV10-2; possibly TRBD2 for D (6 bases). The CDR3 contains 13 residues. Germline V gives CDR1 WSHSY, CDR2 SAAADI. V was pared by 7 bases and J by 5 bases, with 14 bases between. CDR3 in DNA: TGCGCCAGCAAAGGGAGGCCGCGGGAGACCCAGTACTTC. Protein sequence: CASKGRPRETQYF.

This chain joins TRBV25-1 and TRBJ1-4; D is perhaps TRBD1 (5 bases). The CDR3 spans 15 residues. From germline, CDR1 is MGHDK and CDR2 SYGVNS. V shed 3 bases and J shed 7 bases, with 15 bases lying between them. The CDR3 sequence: CASSDDGGPFEKLFF. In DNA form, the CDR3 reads TGTGCCAGCAGTGACGACGGGGGACCCTTTGAAAAACTGTTTTTT.

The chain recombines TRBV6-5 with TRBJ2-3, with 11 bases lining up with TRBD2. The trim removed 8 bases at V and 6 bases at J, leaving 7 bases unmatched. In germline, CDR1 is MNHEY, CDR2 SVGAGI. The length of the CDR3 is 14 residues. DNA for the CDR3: TGTGCCAGCGTAGGACTAGCGGGTTTGGATACGCAGTATTTT. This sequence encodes CASVGLAGLDTQYF.

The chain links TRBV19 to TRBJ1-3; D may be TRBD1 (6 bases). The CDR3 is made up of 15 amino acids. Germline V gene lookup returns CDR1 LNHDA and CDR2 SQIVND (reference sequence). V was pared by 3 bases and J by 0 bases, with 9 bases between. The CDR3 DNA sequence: TGTGCCAGTAGTATGGGCAGGGGCTCTGGAAACACCATATATTTT. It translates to CASSMGRGSGNTIYF. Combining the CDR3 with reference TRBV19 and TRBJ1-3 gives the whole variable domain DGGITQSPKYLFRKEGQNVTLSCEQNLNHDAMYWYRQDPGQGLRLIYYSQIVNDFQKGDIAEGYSVSREKKESFPLTVTSAQKNPTAFYLCASSMGRGSGNTIYFGEGSWLTVV.

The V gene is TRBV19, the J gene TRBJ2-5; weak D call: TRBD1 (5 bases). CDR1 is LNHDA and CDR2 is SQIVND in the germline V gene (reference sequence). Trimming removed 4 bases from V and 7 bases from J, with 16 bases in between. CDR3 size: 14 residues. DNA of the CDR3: TGTGCCAGTAGTAGTGGGGCTCACGTTGGGACCCAGTACTTC. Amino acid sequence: CASSSGAHVGTQYF. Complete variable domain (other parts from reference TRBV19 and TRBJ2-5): DGGITQSPKYLFRKEGQNVTLSCEQNLNHDAMYWYRQDPGQGLRLIYYSQIVNDFQKGDIAEGYSVSREKKESFPLTVTSAQKNPTAFYLCASSSGAHVGTQYFGPGTRLLVL.

DNA for the CDR3: TGTGCCAGCAGCCCGAAGGACAGTTCCTCCTACGAGCAGTACTTC. It encodes CASSPKDSSSYEQYF. The rearrangement uses TRBV5-4 and TRBJ2-7; TRBD1 might be the D (6 bases). The V end lost 4 bases, the J end lost 0 bases, and 14 bases lay between the germline ends. The CDR3 extends over 15 amino acids. Germline CDR1 SGHNT, CDR2 YYREEE (reference sequence).

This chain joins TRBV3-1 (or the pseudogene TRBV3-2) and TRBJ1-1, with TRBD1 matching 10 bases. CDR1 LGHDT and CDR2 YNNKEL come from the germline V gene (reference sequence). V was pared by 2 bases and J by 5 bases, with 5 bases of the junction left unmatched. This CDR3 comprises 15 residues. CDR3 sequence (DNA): TGTGCCAGCAGCCAAAGACAGGGGGCCGGAACTGAAGCTTTCTTT. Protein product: CASSQRQGAGTEAFF.

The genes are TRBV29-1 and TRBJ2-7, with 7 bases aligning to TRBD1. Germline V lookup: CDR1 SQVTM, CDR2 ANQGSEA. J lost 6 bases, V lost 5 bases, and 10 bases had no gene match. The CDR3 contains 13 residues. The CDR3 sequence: CSVNPLAGGEQYF. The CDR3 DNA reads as TGCAGCGTTAACCCTCTGGCAGGGGGCGAGCAGTACTTC.

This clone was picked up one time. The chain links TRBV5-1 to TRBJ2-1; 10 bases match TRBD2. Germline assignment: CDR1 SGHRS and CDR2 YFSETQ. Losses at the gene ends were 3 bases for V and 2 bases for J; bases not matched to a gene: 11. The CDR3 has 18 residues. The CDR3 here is CASSWGYSGGTTYNEQFF. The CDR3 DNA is TGCGCCAGCAGCTGGGGTTATAGCGGGGGGACTACCTACAATGAGCAGTTCTTC.

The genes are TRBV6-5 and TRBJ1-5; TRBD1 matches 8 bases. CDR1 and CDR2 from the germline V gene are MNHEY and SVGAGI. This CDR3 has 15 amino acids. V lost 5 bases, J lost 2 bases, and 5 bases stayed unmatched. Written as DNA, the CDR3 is TGTGCCAGCAGTCCAAGGACAGGGCGCAATCAGCCCCAGCATTTT. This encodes CASSPRTGRNQPQHF.

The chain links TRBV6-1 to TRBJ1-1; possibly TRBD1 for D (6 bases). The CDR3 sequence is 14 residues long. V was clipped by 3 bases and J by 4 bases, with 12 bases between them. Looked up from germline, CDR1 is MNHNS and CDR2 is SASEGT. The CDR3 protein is CASSDLGAGTEAFF. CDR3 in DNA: TGTGCCAGCAGTGATCTGGGGGCGGGCACTGAAGCTTTCTTT.

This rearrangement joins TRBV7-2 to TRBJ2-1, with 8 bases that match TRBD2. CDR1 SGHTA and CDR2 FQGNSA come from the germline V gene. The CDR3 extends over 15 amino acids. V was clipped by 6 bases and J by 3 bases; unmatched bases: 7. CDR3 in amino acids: CASSRSGGYYNEQFF. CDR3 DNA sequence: TGTGCCAGCAGTCGTTCGGGGGGGTACTACAATGAGCAGTTCTTC.